This T cell receptor (beta chain) comes out of a study of blood T cell repertoires in COVID-19. About the study: PBMCs, B-cell-depleted T cells, or T cells were the source of the cDNA or gDNA that made up the material.

Adults between roughly 18 and 100 years of age took part from fewer than 30 US areas. Participants were placed into cohorts based on the clinical history they reported. Profiling relied on immunoSEQ multiplex PCR, and the TCRdb table lists in-frame clones only, not all of them. This table has hundreds of thousands of clones, around 88% appearing once. The TCR was taken from a woman in her 30s who had been exposed to COVID-19. Material for sequencing was PBMCs or T cells enriched from blood (not recorded which).

In DNA, the CDR3 is TGTGCCAGCAGTATAAGTGGGAAGGGAGGCACTGAAGCTTTCTTT. It translates to CASSISGKGGTEAFF. The chain employs TRBV28 and TRBJ1-1; D call uncertain. V lost 5 bases and J lost 4, with 17 bases in between. This CDR3 region has 15 residues. Looked up from germline, CDR1 is MDHEN and CDR2 is SYDVKM.